The clone carrying this T cell receptor (beta chain) was seen repeatedly, ten times or more. Library construction for TCR beta used iRepertoire HTBI primers and Arm-PCR of CDR3 regions. In the original analysis: The samples yielded 62 TRBV and 14 to 15 TRBJ segments. MiXCR, applied by TCRdb to the multiplex PCR reads, yields one record per CDR3 protein. TCRdb assigned the V and J calls; the authors' analysis was not used. The sample includes about 400,000 distinct CDR3 sequences, around 21% of them seen just once. The data stem from a study of regulatory T cells in long-lasting Graves disease. Time point described: persistent/refractory GD, antithyroid drugs over 5 years with positive TRAb. Construction of the TCR library relied on RNA isolated from PBMCs. The source was peripheral blood mononuclear cells (PBMCs), collected when the disease was refractory, from a patient treated with antithyroid drugs. This clonotype originated in a female donor with Graves disease.

In DNA, the CDR3 is TGTGCCACCAGCAGAGTAGGGGGAGGTGGCTACACCTTC. This codes for CATSRVGGGGYTF. The chain recombines TRBV15 with TRBJ1-2, with a tentative D call TRBD1 (6 bases). Germline V CDR1 and CDR2: LNHNV, YYDKDF (reference sequence). The germline V and J ends were trimmed by 1 base and 7 bases, with 10 bases remaining between them. The CDR3 sequence is 13 residues long.